A single sample is the source of the 5 T cell receptor beta chains below, sequenced in a study of blood T cell repertoires in COVID-19. Assay: immunoSEQ multiplex PCR; the TCRdb copy retains only in-frame clones and omits some. This sample has over 250,000 clones, with approximately 86% found just once. Sample: PBMCs or T cells enriched from blood (not recorded which). These receptor sequences come from a young woman who had recovered from COVID-19.

The J gene is TRBJ1-3, the V gene TRBV10-2; 8 bases are shared with TRBD1. The V segment lost 6 bases and the J segment 1 base; nucleotides outside the gene matches: 5. The CDR3 runs to 15 residues. From germline, CDR1 is WSHSY and CDR2 SAAADI. CDR3: CASSGQGGSGNTIYF. For the CDR3, the DNA is TGCGCCAGCAGCGGACAGGGAGGTTCTGGAAACACCATATATTTT.

A note on this clone: One end of the junction is discordant with germline, which a read error may explain. The chain uses TRBV2 and TRBJ2-5, with 8 nucleotides matching TRBD1. CDR1 is SNHLY and CDR2 is FYNNEI in the germline V gene. CDR3 length: 17 residues. The DNA for the CDR3 is TGTGCCAGCATCCCTTGGGCAGGGGGCGTCCCGAGCCAAACCCGGTACTTC. Translating gives CASIPWAGGVPSQTRYF.

The chain is built from TRBV7-8 and TRBJ1-1; tentative D call: TRBD1 (5 bases). This CDR3 contains 15 residues. Germline loops: CDR1 SGHVS, CDR2 FQNEAQ. V was pared by 1 base and J by 1 base, with 10 bases between. CDR3 sequence: CASSLVGGKNTEAFF. Here the CDR3 DNA reads TGTGCCAGCAGCTTAGTCGGGGGGAAGAACACTGAAGCTTTCTTT.

This sequence joins TRBV7-2 and TRBJ1-4, with 7 positions matching TRBD1. Germline assignment: CDR1 SGHTA and CDR2 FQGNSA. V shed 0 bases and J 8 bases; nucleotides not matched to a gene: 6. The CDR3 is 15 residues long. CDR3 nucleotide sequence: TGTGCCAGCAGCTTAGCGGGACAGCTAGGGGAAAAACTGTTTTTT. Its protein product is CASSLAGQLGEKLFF.

V usage is TRBV19 and J usage is TRBJ2-2; TRBD1 might be the D (6 bases). The germline V and J ends were trimmed by 6 bases and 1 base, with 21 bases remaining between them. The CDR3 extends over 18 amino acids. Germline lookup yields CDR1 LNHDA and CDR2 SQIVND (reference sequence). CDR3 loop: CASSPNPPGTLNTGELFF. In DNA form, the CDR3 reads TGTGCCAGTAGCCCAAATCCGCCCGGGACATTGAACACCGGGGAGCTGTTTTTT.